What follows are 29 T cell receptor beta chains derived from one specimen sequenced in a study of monozygotic twins with inflammatory bowel disease (dated by TCRdb to between 2017 and 2020). Library preparation was by 5' RACE. The reads were generated on an Illumina HiSeq 2500. With the reads reprocessed by TCRdb, a single entry stands for each CDR3 protein sequence and no DNA is reported. The sample table gives about 350,000 distinct CDR3 sequences. The ten most abundant clones make up 2% of the sample. What was sequenced was blood. The receptors come from a human donor with ulcerative colitis or Crohn's disease, or a healthy co-twin of an affected twin (not recorded which).

The rearrangement links TRBV6-1 to TRBJ2-2; the D call from TCRdb, TRBD1, cannot be confirmed without DNA. Germline CDR1 reads MNHNS; CDR2 reads SASEGT. The CDR3 sequence is 17 residues long. CDR3 region: CASSPLIPGRYTGELFF.

The chain has TRBV5-1 and TRBJ2-7; no DNA is available, so the TRBD1 call from TCRdb remains unchecked. This CDR3 contains 15 residues. Germline V gives CDR1 SGHRS, CDR2 YFSETQ. The CDR3 spells CASSLYPGDTYEQYF.

The chain recombines TRBV7-3 with TRBJ1-1; absent DNA, TCRdb's TRBD1 call cannot be checked. Germline CDR1 is SGHTA and CDR2 is FQGTGA. There are 14 residues in the CDR3. CDR3 in amino acids: CASSSDSWNTEAFF.

The V and J genes are TRBV7-8 and TRBJ2-4; the TCRdb D gene call, TRBD1, has no DNA to confirm it. This CDR3 is 15 amino acids long. From germline, CDR1 is SGHVS and CDR2 FQNEAQ. CDR3 residues: CASSGLGESKNIQYF.

The rearrangement joins TRBV7-9 to TRBJ2-3; the D call from TCRdb, TRBD2, cannot be confirmed without DNA. Germline CDR1 is SEHNR and CDR2 is FQNEAQ (reference sequence). This CDR3 has 17 amino acids. The CDR3 here is CASSQTKTTTSTDTQYF.

The rearrangement joins TRBV5-4 to TRBJ1-4. CDR1 SGHNT and CDR2 YYREEE come from the germline V gene (reference sequence). CDR3 length: 12 amino acids. The CDR3 spells CASSLYSQKLFF. The complete variable domain, with remaining parts taken from reference TRBV5-4 and TRBJ1-4, reads ETGVTQSPTHLIKTRGQQVTLRCSSQSGHNTVSWYQQALGQGPQFIFQYYREEENGRGNFPPRFSGLQFPNYSSELNVNALELDDSALYLCASSLYSQKLFFGSGTQLSVL.

This sequence joins TRBV12-3 or TRBV12-4 and TRBJ1-3; TCRdb proposes TRBD1, but this gene call is untestable without DNA. This CDR3 region has 16 residues. CDR3 sequence reads: CASSLAGTVSGNTIYF.

This chain connects TRBV7-9 to TRBJ2-1. Germline CDR1 is SEHNR and CDR2 is FQNEAQ (reference sequence). The CDR3 is 14 residues long. Here the CDR3 reads CASSLEESYNEQFF.

This chain's CDR3 is CSARSGGQGIGTEAFF. The V call is TRBV20-1, the J call TRBJ1-1; TCRdb outputs TRBD1, but without DNA this stays unchecked. The germline V gene encodes CDR1 DFQATT and CDR2 SNEGSKA (reference sequence). The CDR3 loop spans 16 amino acids.

The chain is built from TRBV11-1 and TRBJ2-6; TCRdb indicates TRBD1, and absent DNA this call remains unverified. CDR3 length: 20 amino acids. Germline-derived CDR1 and CDR2 are SGHAT and FQDESV (reference sequence). The CDR3 loop is CASSLSNDRAVLSGANVLTF.

J is TRBJ2-2 and V is TRBV19; TCRdb gives TRBD1 as the D gene, but with no DNA this cannot be confirmed. Germline V gene lookup returns CDR1 LNHDA and CDR2 SQIVND (reference sequence). CDR3 length: 15 residues. The chain's CDR3 is CASSVQGRNTGELFF.

V and J are TRBV7-8 and TRBJ2-5; there is no DNA to check the TCRdb D call of TRBD2. Germline CDR1 reads SGHVS; CDR2 reads FQNEAQ. This CDR3 is 17 amino acids long. The chain's CDR3 is CASSPGFSGTLQETQYF.

The V gene is TRBV5-1, the J gene TRBJ2-1; TCRdb picks TRBD2, but there is no DNA to check that call. The CDR3 consists of 17 residues. CDR1 is SGHRS, CDR2 YFSETQ, per germline. The CDR3 here is CAGSLGDRAGGRGEQFF. Complete variable domain (other parts from reference TRBV5-1 and TRBJ2-1): KAGVTQTPRYLIKTRGQQVTLSCSPISGHRSVSWYQQTPGQGLQFLFEYFSETQRNKGNFPGRFSGRQFSNSRSEMNVSTLELGDSALYLCAGSLGDRAGGRGEQFFGPGTRLTVL.

J is TRBJ2-3 and V is TRBV12-3 or TRBV12-4; checking the TCRdb D call of TRBD1 is not possible without DNA. The CDR3 spans 15 residues. The CDR3 loop is CASSLTGSITDTQYF.

The chain employs TRBV5-8 and TRBJ2-3; TCRdb designates TRBD1, a call that cannot be tested without DNA. Germline V gene lookup returns CDR1 SGHTS and CDR2 YDEGEE. This CDR3 contains 14 residues. Here the CDR3 reads CASSRTGEGDTQYF.

V usage is TRBV29-1 and J usage is TRBJ2-1. CDR1 is SQVTM, CDR2 ANQGSEA, per germline. CDR3 length: 12 amino acids. The CDR3 protein is CSVEQRGNEQFF.

The chain employs TRBV4-2 and TRBJ2-5; lacking DNA, the TRBD1 call made by TCRdb goes unchecked. This CDR3 has 14 residues. Germline V lookup: CDR1 LGHNA, CDR2 YNFKEQ. The CDR3 loop is CASSQADRGETQYF.

The rearrangement uses TRBV10-3 and TRBJ2-2; the TCRdb call, TRBD1, lacks DNA for checking. CDR1 is ENHRY and CDR2 is SYGVKD in the germline V gene. The CDR3 totals 19 residues. The CDR3: CAISESGQGLIGNTGELFF.

The V gene is TRBV7-2, the J gene TRBJ2-5. The CDR3 has 15 residues. Germline V gene sequence: CDR1 SGHTA, CDR2 FQGNSA. CDR3 sequence reads: CASSSRPTLQETQYF.

The chain combines TRBV20-1 with TRBJ2-2; the D call from TCRdb, TRBD1, cannot be confirmed without DNA. Germline CDR1 reads DFQATT; CDR2 reads SNEGSKA (reference sequence). The CDR3 totals 15 residues. The CDR3 sequence: CSARPPLQGAGELFF.

The chain uses TRBV5-1 and TRBJ2-2; TCRdb reports TRBD1, a call that lacks DNA to check it against. CDR1 is SGHRS and CDR2 is YFSETQ in the germline V gene. This CDR3 is 15 amino acids long. The CDR3 protein is CASSLQGLGTGELFF.

The V call is TRBV29-1, the J call TRBJ2-5; lacking DNA, the TRBD1 call made by TCRdb goes unchecked. Germline assignment: CDR1 SQVTM and CDR2 ANQGSEA. This CDR3 comprises 11 residues. The chain's CDR3 is CSVRGRETQYF.

The chain links TRBV20-1 to TRBJ1-1; absent DNA, TCRdb's TRBD1 call cannot be checked. Germline CDR1 is DFQATT and CDR2 is SNEGSKA (reference sequence). This CDR3 has 11 residues. The chain's CDR3 is CSARGGLGAFF.

This CDR3 reads CSVSGDREQYF. The rearrangement links TRBV29-1 to TRBJ2-7. The CDR3 is made up of 11 amino acids. Germline loops: CDR1 SQVTM, CDR2 ANQGSEA.

This chain uses TRBV7-8 with TRBJ2-3; TCRdb reports TRBD1, a call that lacks DNA to check it against. Germline CDR1 is SGHVS and CDR2 is FQNEAQ. The CDR3 loop spans 16 amino acids. The CDR3 reads CASSLVGDRGSNTQYF.

The V gene is TRBV20-1, the J gene TRBJ2-2; lacking DNA, the TRBD2 call made by TCRdb goes unchecked. The CDR3 covers 17 residues. CDR1 is DFQATT, CDR2 SNEGSKA, per germline (reference sequence). This CDR3 reads CSARDLGTKRNTGELFF.

The chain employs TRBV3-1 and TRBJ2-7. The germline CDR1 and CDR2 sequences are LGHDT and YNNKEL (reference sequence). The CDR3 contains 13 residues. CDR3 sequence reads: CASSQGFLYEQYF.

The gene calls are TRBV21-1 and TRBJ2-7; there is no DNA to check the TCRdb D call of TRBD1. TRBV21-1 is a pseudogene locus. The CDR3 sequence is 12 residues long. CDR3 loop: CASSILLIEQYF.

The gene calls are TRBV15 and TRBJ2-7; TCRdb calls TRBD1, which cannot be checked without DNA. Germline V gene data show CDR1 as LNHNV and CDR2 as YYDKDF (reference sequence). The CDR3 is made up of 16 amino acids. The chain's CDR3 is CATSRDLGAVWYEQYF.